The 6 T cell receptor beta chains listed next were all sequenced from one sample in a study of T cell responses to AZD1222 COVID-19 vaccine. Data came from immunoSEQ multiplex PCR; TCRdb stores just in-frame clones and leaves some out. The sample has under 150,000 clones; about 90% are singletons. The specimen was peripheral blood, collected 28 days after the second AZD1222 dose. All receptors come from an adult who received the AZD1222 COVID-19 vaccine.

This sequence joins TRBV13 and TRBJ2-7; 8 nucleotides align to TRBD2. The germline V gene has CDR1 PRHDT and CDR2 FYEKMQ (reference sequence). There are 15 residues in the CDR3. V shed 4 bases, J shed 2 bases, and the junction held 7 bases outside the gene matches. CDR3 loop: CASSSGPGGAYEQYF. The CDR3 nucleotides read TGTGCCAGCAGCTCAGGCCCGGGGGGGGCCTACGAGCAGTACTTC.

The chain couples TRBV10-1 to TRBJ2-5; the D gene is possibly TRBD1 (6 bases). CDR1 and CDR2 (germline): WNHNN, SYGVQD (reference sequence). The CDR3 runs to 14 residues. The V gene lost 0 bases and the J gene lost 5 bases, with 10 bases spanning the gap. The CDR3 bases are TGCGCCAGCAGTGAGTCAACAGGGCAGGAGACCCAGTACTTC. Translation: CASSESTGQETQYF.

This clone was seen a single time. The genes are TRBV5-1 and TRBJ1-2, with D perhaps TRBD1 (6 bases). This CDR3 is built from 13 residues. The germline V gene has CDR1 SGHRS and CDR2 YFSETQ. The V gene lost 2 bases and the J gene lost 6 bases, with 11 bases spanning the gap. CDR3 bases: TGCGCCAGCAGCTTAACAGGGTATGATGGCTACACCTTC. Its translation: CASSLTGYDGYTF.

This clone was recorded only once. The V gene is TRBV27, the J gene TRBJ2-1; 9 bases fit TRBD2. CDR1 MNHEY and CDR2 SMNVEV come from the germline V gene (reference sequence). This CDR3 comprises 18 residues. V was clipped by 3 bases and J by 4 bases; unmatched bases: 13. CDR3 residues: CASSFGLANINLYNEQFF. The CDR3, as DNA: TGTGCCAGCAGTTTTGGACTAGCGAACATCAATTTATACAATGAGCAGTTCTTC.

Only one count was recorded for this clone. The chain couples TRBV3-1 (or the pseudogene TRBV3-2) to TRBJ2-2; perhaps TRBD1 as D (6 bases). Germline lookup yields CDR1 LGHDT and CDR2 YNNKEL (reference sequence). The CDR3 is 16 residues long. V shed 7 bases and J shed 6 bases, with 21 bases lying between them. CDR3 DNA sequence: TGTGCCAGCAACCAGCCAGGGGACCTCGTACCCGGGGAGCTGTTTTTT. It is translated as CASNQPGDLVPGELFF.

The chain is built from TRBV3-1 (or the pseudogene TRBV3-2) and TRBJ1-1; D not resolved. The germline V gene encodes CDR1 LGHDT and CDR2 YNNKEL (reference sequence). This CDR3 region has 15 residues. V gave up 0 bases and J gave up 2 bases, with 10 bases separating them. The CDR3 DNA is TGTGCCAGCAGCCAAGATCTTAGAGGAAACACTGAAGCTTTCTTT. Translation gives CASSQDLRGNTEAFF.